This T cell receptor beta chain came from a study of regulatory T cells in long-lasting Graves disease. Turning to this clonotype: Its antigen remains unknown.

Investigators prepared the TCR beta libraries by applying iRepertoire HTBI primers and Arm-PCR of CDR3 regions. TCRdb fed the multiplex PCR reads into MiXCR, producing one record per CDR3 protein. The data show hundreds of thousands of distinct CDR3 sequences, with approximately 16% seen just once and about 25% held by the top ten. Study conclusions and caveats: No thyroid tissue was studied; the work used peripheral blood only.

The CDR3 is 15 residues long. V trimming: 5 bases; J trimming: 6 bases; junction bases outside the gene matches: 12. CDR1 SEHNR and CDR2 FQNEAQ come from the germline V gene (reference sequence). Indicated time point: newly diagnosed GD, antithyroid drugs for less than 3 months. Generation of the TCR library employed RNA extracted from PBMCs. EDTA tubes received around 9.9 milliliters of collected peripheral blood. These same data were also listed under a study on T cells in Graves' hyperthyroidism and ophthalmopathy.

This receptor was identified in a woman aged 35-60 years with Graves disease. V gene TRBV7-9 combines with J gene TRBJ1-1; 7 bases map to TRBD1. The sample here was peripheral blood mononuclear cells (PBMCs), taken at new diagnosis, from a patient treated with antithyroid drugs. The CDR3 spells CASSQDTPGTAEAFF. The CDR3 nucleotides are TGTGCCAGCAGCCAAGATACGCCCGGGACAGCTGAAGCTTTCTTT.